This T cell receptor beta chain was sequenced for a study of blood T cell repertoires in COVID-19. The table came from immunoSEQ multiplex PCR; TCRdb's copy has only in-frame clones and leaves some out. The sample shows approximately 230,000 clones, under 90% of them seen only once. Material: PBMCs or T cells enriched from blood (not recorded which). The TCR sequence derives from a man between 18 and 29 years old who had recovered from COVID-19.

CDR3 coding DNA: TGTGCCAGCAGTACTAGCGGAATCTACAATGAGCAGTTCTTC. It translates to CASSTSGIYNEQFF. The V gene is TRBV6-5, the J gene TRBJ2-1, with 8 bases identical to TRBD2. The CDR3 is 14 amino acids. The germline CDR1 and CDR2 sequences are MNHEY and SVGAGI. V lost 5 bases and J lost 3; bases outside the gene matches: 3.